Sequencing of this TCR beta chain was carried out in a study of Tregs in tolerant kidney transplant recipients. CDR1 MNHEY and CDR2 SVGAGI come from the germline V gene. This CDR3 has 14 amino acids. V lost 2 bases, J lost 5 bases, and 10 bases lay in between. Thawed PBMCs were FACS-sorted into unstimulated CD4+CD25+CD127- regulatory T cells, CD4+CD25- non-regulatory cells, CD4 and CD8 cells. The data were produced by immunoSEQ multiplex PCR, yet TCRdb's version contains in-frame clones alone and is incomplete. The top ten clones hold more than 0.5% of a sample with some 110,000 clones, roughly nine tenths of them seen once.

The material sequenced was CD4+ T cells from blood. The V call is TRBV6-5, the J call TRBJ1-5; TRBD1 is a possible D gene (6 bases). The sequence was collected from a human donor in good health. CDR3 sequence: CASSYGAGDQPQHF. CDR3 nucleotides: TGTGCCAGCAGTTACGGGGCAGGGGATCAGCCCCAGCATTTT.